Below, 11 T cell receptor beta chains from the same sample are listed, as sequenced in a study of tumor and adjacent non-tumor tissue in lung cancer. Three rounds of nested PCR, following a modified ARM-PCR protocol, produced the TCRbeta library. A single record per CDR3 protein comes from TCRdb applying MiXCR to the multiplex PCR reads. In the table there are about 80,000 distinct CDR3 sequences, over 55% of which are singletons. The template was RNA from unsorted bulk tissue. Sequenced input: lung tumor tissue. The source is a middle-aged woman with non-small cell lung cancer.

This clonotype was detected only a few times. Possible read error: a much larger clone is one base away. The chain uses TRBV4-1 and TRBJ1-1; D is uncertain. The germline CDR1 and CDR2 sequences are MGHRA and YSYEKL. Trimming pared 7 bases from V and 1 base from J, leaving 16 bases between. The CDR3 runs 15 residues. CDR3 nucleotides: TGCGCCAGCAACTCAAGTCCCAGCTCGAACACTGAAGCTTTCTTT. Its translation is CASNSSPSSNTEAFF.

In nucleotides, the CDR3 is TGTGCCTCAAGACATAAAGGTCGTGGCATCCGAGCAGCTAACTATGGCTACACCTTC. Protein: CASRHKGRGIRAANYGYTF. This chain connects TRBV30 to TRBJ1-2; no clear D. Trimming shortened V by 7 bases and J by 0 bases, and 30 bases separated the two germline ends. The V gene's germline CDR1 is GTSNPN and CDR2 SVGIG (reference sequence). CDR3 length equals 19 residues.

This clonotype was counted ten times or more. The rearrangement links TRBV6-5 to TRBJ1-2; possibly TRBD1 for D (6 bases). Germline values: CDR1 MNHEY, CDR2 SVGAGI. Trimming removed 2 bases at V and 4 bases at J, with 11 bases between. The length of the CDR3 is 14 residues. CDR3 sequence: CASSYDWGAYGYTF. CDR3 in DNA: TGTGCCAGCAGTTACGACTGGGGGGCCTATGGCTACACCTTC.

A remark on this clonotype: This clone may be a read error of a much larger clone one base away. The chain has TRBV7-9 and TRBJ2-7, with D possibly matching TRBD1 (5 bases). V lost 3 bases and J 4 bases, leaving 19 bases between the germline ends. This CDR3 region has 16 residues. The germline V gene has CDR1 SEHNR and CDR2 FQNEAQ (reference sequence). CDR3 in amino acids: CASSFFPGHDRYEQYF. CDR3 DNA sequence: TGTGCCAGCAGCTTTTTCCCTGGACATGATCGATACGAGCAGTACTTC.

Note on this clonotype: This may be a read error: a much more frequent sequence differs by one nucleotide. The genes are TRBV28 and TRBJ2-5, with D perhaps TRBD2 (5 bases). The germline gives CDR1 MDHEN, CDR2 SYDVKM. Trimming pared 5 bases from V and 2 bases from J, leaving 15 bases between. The length of the CDR3 is 15 residues. Here the CDR3 reads CASSKLEAPQETQYF. CDR3 in DNA: TGTGCCAGCAGTAAACTAGAGGCCCCTCAAGAGACCCAGTACTTC. Filled out from reference TRBV28 and TRBJ2-5, the complete variable domain reads DVKVTQSSRYLVKRTGEKVFLECVQDMDHENMFWYRQDPGLGLRLIYFSYDVKMKEKGDIPEGYSVSREKKERFSLILESASTNQTSMYLCASSKLEAPQETQYFGPGTRLLVL.

This clonotype was seen a single time. The gene calls are TRBV6-1 and TRBJ1-6; perhaps TRBD1 as D (5 bases). V lost 11 bases and J lost 6, with 14 bases in between. Germline V gene sequence: CDR1 MNHNS, CDR2 SASEGT. The CDR3 has 13 amino acids. The CDR3 bases are TGTGCCGCGACAGACCAGAGTAATTCACCCCTCCACTTT. Translating it yields CAATDQSNSPLHF.

Remarks on this clonotype: An end of the junction does not agree with germline; a read error may underlie this. The V and J genes are TRBV11-2 and TRBJ1-1; a weak D match, TRBD1 (5 bases). The CDR3 covers 13 residues. CDR1 is SGHAT and CDR2 is FQNNGV in the germline V gene. CDR3 in amino acids: CASSLMGDPGAFF. The CDR3 region has the DNA TGTGCCAGTAGCTTAATGGGGGACCCGGGAGCTTTCTTT.

The rearrangement uses TRBV28 and TRBJ1-1; the D is unclear. This CDR3 region has 16 residues. From germline, CDR1 is MDHEN and CDR2 SYDVKM. The CDR3 sequence: CASSPGIFTGGVTAFF. Written as DNA, the CDR3 is TGTGCTAGTAGTCCGGGGATTTTTACGGGCGGGGTCACAGCTTTCTTT.

Regarding this clonotype: The missing conserved phenylalanine or tryptophan at the end of this CDR3 makes a read error likely. The chain uses TRBV12-3 or TRBV12-4 and TRBJ1-6; D remains ambiguous. The CDR3 has 13 residues. DNA of the CDR3: TGTACCAGCAATTTATGGATGAATTCACCCCTCCACTCT. This translates into CTSNLWMNSPLHS.

Worth noting for this clonotype: The junction departs from the called germline gene at one end, perhaps through a read error. This chain connects TRBV6-2 or TRBV6-3 to TRBJ2-1; D is unclear. CDR1 and CDR2 from the germline V gene are MNHEY and SVGEGT. The CDR3 is 14 amino acids. The CDR3 spells CASTSMRERNVQFF. The CDR3 bases are TGTGCCAGCACCTCGATGCGTGAGCGAAATGTGCAGTTCTTC.

Concerning this clonotype: At one boundary the junction diverges from the germline segment, which might be a read error. The rearrangement uses TRBV11-3 and TRBJ2-3; a weak D match, TRBD1 (5 bases). The CDR3 length is 16 residues. The V gene's germline CDR1 is SGHNT and CDR2 YENEEA. The CDR3 DNA reads TGTACCAGCAGCCTTCGAACAAGGGGAAGGATAGATACACAGTATTTT. It codes for CTSSLRTRGRIDTQYF.